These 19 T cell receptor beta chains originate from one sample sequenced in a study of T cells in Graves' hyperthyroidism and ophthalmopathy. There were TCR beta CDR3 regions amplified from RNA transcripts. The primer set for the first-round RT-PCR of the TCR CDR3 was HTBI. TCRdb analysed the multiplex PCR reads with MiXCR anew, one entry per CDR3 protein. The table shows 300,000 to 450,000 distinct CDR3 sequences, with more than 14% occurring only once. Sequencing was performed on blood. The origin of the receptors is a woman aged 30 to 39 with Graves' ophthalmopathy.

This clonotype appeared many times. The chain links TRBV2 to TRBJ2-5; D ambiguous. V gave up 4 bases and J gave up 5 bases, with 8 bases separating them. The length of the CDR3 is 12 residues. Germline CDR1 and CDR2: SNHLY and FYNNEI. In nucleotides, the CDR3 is TGTGCCAGCAGTGGTGGCGTGGAGACCCAGTACTTC. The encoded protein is CASSGGVETQYF.

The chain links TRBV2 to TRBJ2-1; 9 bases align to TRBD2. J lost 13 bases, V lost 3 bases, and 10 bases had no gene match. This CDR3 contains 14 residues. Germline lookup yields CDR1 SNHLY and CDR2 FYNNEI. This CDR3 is CASSDNAAGGKQFF. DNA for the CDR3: TGTGCCAGCAGTGATAATGCAGCGGGGGGAAAACAGTTCTTC.

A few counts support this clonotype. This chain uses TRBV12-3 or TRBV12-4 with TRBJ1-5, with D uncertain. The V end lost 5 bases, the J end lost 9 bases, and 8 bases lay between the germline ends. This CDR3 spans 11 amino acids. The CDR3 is CASSTHGPQHF. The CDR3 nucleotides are TGTGCCAGCAGTACCCACGGGCCCCAGCATTTT.

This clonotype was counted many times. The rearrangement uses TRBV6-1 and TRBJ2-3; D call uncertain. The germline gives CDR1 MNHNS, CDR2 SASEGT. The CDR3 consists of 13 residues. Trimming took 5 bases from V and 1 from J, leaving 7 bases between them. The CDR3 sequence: CASSMQGTDTQYF. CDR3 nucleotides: TGTGCCAGCAGTATGCAAGGCACAGATACGCAGTATTTT.

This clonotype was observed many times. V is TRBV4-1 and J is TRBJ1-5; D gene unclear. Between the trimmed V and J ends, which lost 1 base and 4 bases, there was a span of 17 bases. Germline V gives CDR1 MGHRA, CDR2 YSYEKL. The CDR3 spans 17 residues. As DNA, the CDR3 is TGCGCCAGCAGCCAAGCTCCCCCGGGTTTGAATAATCAGCCCCAGCATTTT. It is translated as CASSQAPPGLNNQPQHF.

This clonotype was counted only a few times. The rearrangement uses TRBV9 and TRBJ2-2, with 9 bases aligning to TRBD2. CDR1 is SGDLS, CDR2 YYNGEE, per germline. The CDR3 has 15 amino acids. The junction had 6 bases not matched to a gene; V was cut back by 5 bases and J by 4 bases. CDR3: CASRRGGQGTGELFF. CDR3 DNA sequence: TGTGCCAGCAGGCGGGGGGGCCAGGGCACCGGGGAGCTGTTTTTT.

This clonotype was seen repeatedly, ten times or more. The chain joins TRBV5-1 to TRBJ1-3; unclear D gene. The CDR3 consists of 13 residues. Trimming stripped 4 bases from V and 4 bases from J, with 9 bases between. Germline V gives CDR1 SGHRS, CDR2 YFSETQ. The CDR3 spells CASSPGPGNTIYF. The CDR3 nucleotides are TGCGCCAGCAGCCCCGGCCCCGGAAACACCATATATTTT.

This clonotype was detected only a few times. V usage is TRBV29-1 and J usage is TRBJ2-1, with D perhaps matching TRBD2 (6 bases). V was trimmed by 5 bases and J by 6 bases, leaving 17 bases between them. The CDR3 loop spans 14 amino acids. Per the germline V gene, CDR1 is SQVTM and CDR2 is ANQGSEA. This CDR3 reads CSVYVGGSGNEQFF. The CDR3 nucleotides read TGCAGCGTTTATGTTGGTGGTAGCGGCAATGAGCAGTTCTTC.

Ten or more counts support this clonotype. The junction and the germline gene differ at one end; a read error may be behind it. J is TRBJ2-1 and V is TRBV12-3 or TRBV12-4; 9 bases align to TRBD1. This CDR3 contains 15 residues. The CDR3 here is CASILTTGGPNEQFF. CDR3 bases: TGTGCCAGCATTTTAACGACAGGGGGGCCCAATGAGCAGTTCTTC.

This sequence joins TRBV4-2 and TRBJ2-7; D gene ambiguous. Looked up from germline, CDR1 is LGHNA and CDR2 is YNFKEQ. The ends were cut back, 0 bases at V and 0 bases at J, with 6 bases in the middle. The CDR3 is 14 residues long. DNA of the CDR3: TGTGCCAGCAGCCAAGAGGGAAGCTCCTACGAGCAGTACTTC. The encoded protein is CASSQEGSSYEQYF.

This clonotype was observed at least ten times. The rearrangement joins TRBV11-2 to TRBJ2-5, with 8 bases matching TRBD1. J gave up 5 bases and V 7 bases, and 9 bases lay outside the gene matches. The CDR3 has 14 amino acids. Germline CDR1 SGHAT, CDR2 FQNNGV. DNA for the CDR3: TGTGCCAGCAAACACAGGGGGATCGAGGAGACCCAGTACTTC. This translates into CASKHRGIEETQYF.

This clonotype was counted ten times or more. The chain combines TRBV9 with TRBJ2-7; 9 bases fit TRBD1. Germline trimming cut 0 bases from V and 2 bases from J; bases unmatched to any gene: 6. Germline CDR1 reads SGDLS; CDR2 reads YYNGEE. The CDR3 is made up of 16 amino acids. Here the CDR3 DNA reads TGTGCCAGCAGCGTAGGGGACAGGGCCCCCGCCTACGAGCAGTACTTC. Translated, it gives CASSVGDRAPAYEQYF.

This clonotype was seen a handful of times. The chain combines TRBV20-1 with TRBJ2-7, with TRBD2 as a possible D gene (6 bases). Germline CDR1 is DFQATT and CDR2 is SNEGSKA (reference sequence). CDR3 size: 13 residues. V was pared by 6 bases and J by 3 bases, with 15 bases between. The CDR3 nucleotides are TGCAGTGCCCCCCCGACCGGGGGCTACGAGCAGTACTTC. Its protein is CSAPPTGGYEQYF.

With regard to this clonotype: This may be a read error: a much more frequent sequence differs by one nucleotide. CDR3: CASSFLAGVYSEQFF. The CDR3 nucleotides read TGTGCCAGCAGTTTTCTAGCGGGGGTCTACAGTGAGCAGTTCTTC. V usage is TRBV27 and J usage is TRBJ2-1, with TRBD2 identical over 10 bases. This CDR3 comprises 15 residues. Germline values: CDR1 MNHEY, CDR2 SMNVEV (reference sequence).

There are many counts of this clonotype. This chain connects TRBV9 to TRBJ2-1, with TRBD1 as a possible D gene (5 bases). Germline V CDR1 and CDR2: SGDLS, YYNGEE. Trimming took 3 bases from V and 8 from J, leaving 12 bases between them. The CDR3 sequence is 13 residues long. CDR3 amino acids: CASSGQSPDEQFF. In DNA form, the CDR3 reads TGTGCCAGCAGCGGACAGAGTCCAGATGAGCAGTTCTTC.

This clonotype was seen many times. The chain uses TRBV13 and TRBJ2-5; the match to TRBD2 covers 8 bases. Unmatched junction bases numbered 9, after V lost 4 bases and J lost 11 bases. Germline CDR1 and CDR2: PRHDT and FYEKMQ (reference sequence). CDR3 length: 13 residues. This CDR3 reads CASSSRERGTQYF. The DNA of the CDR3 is TGTGCCAGCAGCTCCCGGGAGCGGGGGACTCAGTACTTC.

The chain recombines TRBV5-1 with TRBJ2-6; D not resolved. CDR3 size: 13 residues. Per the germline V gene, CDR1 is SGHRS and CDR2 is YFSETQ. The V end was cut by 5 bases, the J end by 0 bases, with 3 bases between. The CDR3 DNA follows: TGCGCCAGCAGGGTCTCTGGGGCCAACGTCCTGACTTTC. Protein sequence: CASRVSGANVLTF.

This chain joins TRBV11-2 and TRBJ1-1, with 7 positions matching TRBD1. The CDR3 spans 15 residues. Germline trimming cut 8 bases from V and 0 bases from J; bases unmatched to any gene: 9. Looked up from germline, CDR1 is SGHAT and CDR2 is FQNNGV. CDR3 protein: CASLVPGQMNTEAFF. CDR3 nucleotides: TGTGCCAGCCTTGTTCCGGGACAGATGAACACTGAAGCTTTCTTT.

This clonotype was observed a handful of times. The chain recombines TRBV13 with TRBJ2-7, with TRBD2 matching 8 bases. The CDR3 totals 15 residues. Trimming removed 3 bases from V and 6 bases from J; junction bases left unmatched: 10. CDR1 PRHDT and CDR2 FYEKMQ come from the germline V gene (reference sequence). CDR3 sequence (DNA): TGTGCCAGCAGCTTTGCGGGGGGAGGATACTGCGAGCAGTACTTC. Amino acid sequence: CASSFAGGGYCEQYF.